These 21 T cell receptor beta chains share one sample of origin, sequenced in a study of regulatory T cells in long-lasting Graves disease. Through Arm-PCR of CDR3 regions and iRepertoire HTBI primers, TCR beta libraries were built. TCRdb called the multiplex PCR reads again in MiXCR, with one record for every CDR3 protein. The data hold hundreds of thousands of distinct CDR3 sequences, with roughly a fifth observed a single time. The time point is: persistent/refractory GD, antithyroid drugs over 5 years with positive TRAb. PBMCs provided the RNA from which the TCR library was made. The sample in question was peripheral blood mononuclear cells (PBMCs), obtained when the disease was refractory, from a patient treated with antithyroid drugs. Receptors originate from a female donor with Graves disease.

This clonotype was counted many times. The chain employs TRBV18 and TRBJ1-2; no reliable D call. V lost 6 bases to trimming and J lost 6 bases, with 14 bases between them. The CDR3 covers 13 residues. Germline CDR1 reads KGHSH; CDR2 reads LQKENI. The CDR3 DNA is TGTGCCAGCTCCTACAAAATAAGGGATGGCTACACCTTC. Protein product: CASSYKIRDGYTF.

This chain connects TRBV5-6 to TRBJ2-3, with D uncertain. The V gene's germline CDR1 is SGHDT and CDR2 YYEEEE. Trimming shortened V by 10 bases and J by 0 bases, and 12 bases separated the two germline ends. The CDR3 consists of 13 residues. Here the CDR3 reads CALPVHSTDTQYF. CDR3 sequence (DNA): TGTGCCCTTCCCGTTCATAGCACAGATACGCAGTATTTT.

The chain carries TRBV20-1 and TRBJ1-1, with 10 bases aligning to TRBD1. Germline CDR1 and CDR2: DFQATT and SNEGSKA (reference sequence). The CDR3 sequence is 13 residues long. With V trimmed by 6 bases and J by 3 bases, 4 bases remained unmatched. The CDR3 nucleotides read TGCAGTGCCCCGGACAGGGGGGACACTGAAGCTTTCTTT. It is translated as CSAPDRGDTEAFF.

There are a few counts of this clonotype. This chain connects TRBV30 to TRBJ1-2, with TRBD1 matching 7 bases. The V and J ends lost 0 bases and 8 bases, in that order; junction bases with no gene match: 3. There are 12 residues in the CDR3. CDR1 and CDR2 from the germline V gene are GTSNPN and SVGIG (reference sequence). The CDR3 sequence is CAWSVHRGGYTF. The CDR3 region has the DNA TGTGCCTGGAGTGTCCACAGGGGCGGCTACACCTTC.

This clonotype came up many times. The chain links TRBV28 to TRBJ2-2; possibly TRBD1 for D (6 bases). The CDR3 length is 16 residues. In germline, CDR1 is MDHEN, CDR2 SYDVKM. V was trimmed by 8 bases and J by 4 bases, leaving 20 bases between them. CDR3 sequence (DNA): TGTGCCAGCGGTACCTCACAGGGATTGAGCACCGGGGAGCTGTTTTTT. Its translation is CASGTSQGLSTGELFF.

This clonotype came up a few times. The chain has TRBV24-1 and TRBJ1-4; the match to TRBD1 covers 9 bases. Germline loops: CDR1 KGHDR, CDR2 SFDVKD. This CDR3 region has 19 residues. V lost 10 bases, J lost 0 bases, and 17 bases stayed unmatched. The CDR3 loop is CATHSTDRGKRATNEKLFF. CDR3 nucleotide sequence: TGTGCCACACACTCAACGGACAGGGGCAAGAGGGCAACTAATGAAAAACTGTTTTTT.

The chain links TRBV19 to TRBJ2-6; no definite D call. CDR3 size: 15 residues. Trimming removed 8 bases from V and 2 bases from J, with 13 bases in between. Germline CDR1 is LNHDA and CDR2 is SQIVND (reference sequence). The CDR3, as DNA: TGTGCCAGTTCTGTAAAGGGCACTGGGGCCAACGTCCTGACTTTC. It translates to CASSVKGTGANVLTF.

As concerns this clonotype: This could be a read error, since a much larger clone is one nucleotide away. The chain couples TRBV10-2 to TRBJ2-7, with 7 bases aligning to TRBD2. This CDR3 contains 15 residues. Germline V gives CDR1 WSHSY, CDR2 SAAADI. V lost 9 bases to trimming and J lost 0 bases; unmatched junction nucleotides: 11. CDR3 sequence (DNA): TGCGCCAGGAGGTCTAGCGGCCTCAGCTCCTACGAGCAGTACTTC. This encodes CARRSSGLSSYEQYF.

This clonotype has only a few counts. This sequence joins TRBV10-2 and TRBJ1-2, with D maybe TRBD1 (6 bases). Germline V lookup: CDR1 WSHSY, CDR2 SAAADI. The CDR3 is 13 amino acids. V gave up 3 bases and J gave up 8 bases, with 13 bases separating them. In nucleotides, the CDR3 is TGCGCCAGCAGTGACCCAGGGGTTGGGGGCTACACCTTC. Translated, it gives CASSDPGVGGYTF.

Ten or more counts support this clonotype. The chain couples TRBV28 to TRBJ1-5; D gene ambiguous. Germline V gives CDR1 MDHEN, CDR2 SYDVKM. CDR3 length: 15 amino acids. Trimming removed 2 bases at V and 1 base at J, with 9 bases between. The CDR3 here is CASSLGQTSNQPQHF. For the CDR3, the DNA is TGTGCCAGCAGTTTAGGGCAGACGAGCAATCAGCCCCAGCATTTT.

This clonotype was found many times. V and J are TRBV27 and TRBJ2-5; possible D gene TRBD1, 6 bases. CDR1 MNHEY and CDR2 SMNVEV come from the germline V gene (reference sequence). This CDR3 has 15 amino acids. The germline V and J ends were trimmed by 4 bases and 0 bases, with 12 bases remaining between them. The CDR3 loop reads CASSYLRGNQETQYF. CDR3 in DNA: TGTGCCAGCAGTTATTTAAGGGGGAACCAAGAGACCCAGTACTTC.

This clonotype was recorded a few times. CDR3 DNA sequence: TGCGCCAGCAGTGAGTCGACGGGACGTGGAGCTTTCTTT. It codes for CASSESTGRGAFF. The chain carries TRBV10-2 and TRBJ1-1; D is possibly TRBD1 (5 bases). V was shortened by 0 bases and J by 10 bases, with 12 bases between the two germline ends. Looked up from germline, CDR1 is WSHSY and CDR2 is SAAADI. The CDR3 contains 13 residues.

The V and J genes are TRBV5-1 and TRBJ2-7; 9 bases match TRBD2. Germline V lookup: CDR1 SGHRS, CDR2 YFSETQ. Trimming took 4 bases from V and 6 from J; bases not matched to a gene: 5. This CDR3 has 13 residues. CDR3 bases: TGCGCCAGCAGCGTAGGGACTAGCCTCGAGCAGTACTTC. Residues: CASSVGTSLEQYF. Full variable domain (missing parts from reference TRBV5-1 and TRBJ2-7): KAGVTQTPRYLIKTRGQQVTLSCSPISGHRSVSWYQQTPGQGLQFLFEYFSETQRNKGNFPGRFSGRQFSNSRSEMNVSTLELGDSALYLCASSVGTSLEQYFGPGTRLTVT.

This clonotype has more than one count but fewer than ten. A much larger clone lies one base from this, so it may be a read error. The chain employs TRBV12-3 or TRBV12-4 and TRBJ2-7; tentative D call: TRBD1 (5 bases). The V and J ends lost 4 bases and 3 bases respectively, with 16 bases between them. The CDR3 length is 15 residues. In DNA form, the CDR3 reads TGTGCCAGCAGTTCCATCAAGTCAAGGGGCTACGAGCAGTACTTC. It translates to CASSSIKSRGYEQYF.

This clonotype was found many times. V usage is TRBV15 and J usage is TRBJ2-1; 9 bases line up with TRBD2. Germline V gives CDR1 LNHNV, CDR2 YYDKDF (reference sequence). V was clipped by 2 bases and J by 5 bases; unmatched bases: 13. This CDR3 spans 18 amino acids. As DNA, the CDR3 is TGTGCCACCAGCAGATTCCACCCGGGCGCTAGCGGGGACAATGAGCAGTTCTTC. Translating it yields CATSRFHPGASGDNEQFF. The full variable domain, its missing parts supplied by reference TRBV15 and TRBJ2-1, is DAMVIQNPRYQVTQFGKPVTLSCSQTLNHNVMYWYQQKSSQAPKLLFHYYDKDFNNEADTPDNFQSRRPNTSFCFLDIRSPGLGDTAMYLCATSRFHPGASGDNEQFFGPGTRLTVL.

In its sample, this clonotype was seen a few times. This sequence joins TRBV29-1 and TRBJ2-7, with unresolved D. Germline loops: CDR1 SQVTM, CDR2 ANQGSEA. The CDR3 consists of 12 residues. Trimming took off 0 bases at V and 3 bases at J, with 6 bases between the two ends. The CDR3 here is CSVEDSIYEQYF. The CDR3 region has the DNA TGCAGCGTTGAAGATTCAATCTACGAGCAGTACTTC.

The chain uses TRBV27 and TRBJ2-3, with D tentatively TRBD2 (5 bases). The germline CDR1 and CDR2 sequences are MNHEY and SMNVEV (reference sequence). Trimming left V 0 bases short and J 4 bases short, with 14 bases between. This CDR3 is built from 16 residues. The DNA of the CDR3 is TGTGCCAGCAGTTTATCGTGGGAAGTCGGGGCAGATACGCAGTATTTT. Translation gives CASSLSWEVGADTQYF.

This clonotype was detected many times. V and J are TRBV29-1 and TRBJ2-2; D perhaps matches TRBD1 (6 bases). Trimming removed 5 bases from V and 1 base from J, with 8 bases in between. The length of the CDR3 is 13 residues. Germline values: CDR1 SQVTM, CDR2 ANQGSEA. CDR3 DNA: TGCAGCGTTACGGACAGGAACACCGGGGAGCTGTTTTTT. This codes for CSVTDRNTGELFF.

This clonotype showed up just a few times. This likely comes from a read error, as the CDR3 has no conserved phenylalanine or tryptophan at its end. As DNA, the CDR3 is TGTGCCAGCAGCTCTTCGGTCAGGGGGCAAAACACTGAAGCTTTCCTT. Its protein product is CASSSSVRGQNTEAFL. The chain has TRBV7-3 and TRBJ1-1; the match to TRBD1 covers 8 bases. The germline V gene has CDR1 SGHTA and CDR2 FQGTGA. This CDR3 is built from 16 residues. After removal of 4 bases from V and 2 bases from J, the junction contained 9 bases not matched to a gene.

The chain links TRBV15 to TRBJ1-3, with no clear D. V shed 5 bases and J shed 1 base, with 12 bases lying between them. Germline CDR1 and CDR2: LNHNV and YYDKDF (reference sequence). This CDR3 comprises 15 residues. DNA for the CDR3: TGTGCCACCAGCCCCCCCTCTGGGTCTGGAAACACCATATATTTT. Residues: CATSPPSGSGNTIYF.

This clonotype has just a few counts. CDR3 nucleotides: TGTGCCAGCAGCTTAACGGACGGCTACGAGCAGTACTTC. Translated, it gives CASSLTDGYEQYF. The chain uses TRBV7-9 and TRBJ2-7, with D unresolved. The CDR3 is 13 amino acids. V was trimmed by 2 bases and J by 3 bases, leaving 8 bases between them. CDR1 and CDR2 from the germline V gene are SEHNR and FQNEAQ (reference sequence). The variable domain in full, with the rest retrieved from reference TRBV7-9 and TRBJ2-7, is DTGVSQNPRHKITKRGQNVTFRCDPISEHNRLYWYRQTLGQGPEFLTYFQNEAQLEKSRLLSDRFSAERPKGSFSTLEIQRTEQGDSAMYLCASSLTDGYEQYFGPGTRLTVT.